A single sample is the source of the 5 T cell receptor beta chains below, sequenced in a study of T-cell memory formation after mild COVID-19. Using its own MiXCR run on the 5' RACE reads, TCRdb lists one record per CDR3 protein. Of a few hundred thousand distinct CDR3 sequences listed, 8% to 11% are singletons. The sample consisted of PBMCs or a T cell subset sorted from them (not recorded which). The receptors originated from a man between 18 and 35 years old who had mild COVID-19 (a few samples of this study predate the infection). Cell type and time point are not known.

V is TRBV5-1 and J is TRBJ2-2; 11 positions match TRBD1. V was pared by 0 bases and J by 3 bases, with 13 bases of the junction left unmatched. The CDR3 contains 20 residues. Germline CDR1 and CDR2: SGHRS and YFSETQ. As DNA, the CDR3 is TGCGCCAGCAGCTTGGCCCGCTACGCGGGGACAGGGGGAGACACCGGGGAGCTGTTTTTT. Amino acid sequence: CASSLARYAGTGGDTGELFF. Variable domain in full (rest from reference TRBV5-1 and TRBJ2-2): KAGVTQTPRYLIKTRGQQVTLSCSPISGHRSVSWYQQTPGQGLQFLFEYFSETQRNKGNFPGRFSGRQFSNSRSEMNVSTLELGDSALYLCASSLARYAGTGGDTGELFFGEGSRLTVL.

This clonotype was counted at least ten times. The chain carries TRBV5-1 and TRBJ2-3, with 10 bases that match TRBD2. This CDR3 contains 17 residues. CDR1 is SGHRS and CDR2 is YFSETQ in the germline V gene. V lost 0 bases to trimming and J lost 0 bases; unmatched junction nucleotides: 4. The CDR3 coding sequence is TGCGCCAGCAGCTTGGGCCTAGCGGGGGTTAGCACAGATACGCAGTATTTT. It codes for CASSLGLAGVSTDTQYF.

This clonotype has a count of ten or more. V and J are TRBV5-1 and TRBJ2-2, with D possibly TRBD1 on 5 matching bases. Trimming removed 0 bases at V and 8 bases at J, with 11 bases between. Germline CDR1 is SGHRS and CDR2 is YFSETQ. CDR3 length: 14 amino acids. The CDR3 spells CASSLGRATGELFF. The CDR3 region has the DNA TGCGCCAGCAGCTTGGGCAGGGCAACGGGGGAGCTGTTTTTT.

The sample holds a few counts of this clonotype. This chain connects TRBV4-1 to TRBJ1-5; D is ambiguous. V was pared by 2 bases and J by 3 bases, with 5 bases between. Germline CDR1 is MGHRA and CDR2 is YSYEKL. The CDR3 is 13 residues long. The CDR3 spells CASSQRVNQPQHF. The DNA for the CDR3 is TGCGCCAGCAGCCAACGCGTCAATCAGCCCCAGCATTTT.

This clonotype has a handful of counts. The V call is TRBV18, the J call TRBJ2-7; 10 bases line up with TRBD1. Germline V gene sequence: CDR1 KGHSH, CDR2 LQKENI. The CDR3 consists of 15 residues. Trimming removed 3 bases from V and 0 bases from J; junction bases left unmatched: 2. In nucleotides, the CDR3 is TGTGCCAGCTCACCCGGACAGGGGGGCTCCTACGAGCAGTACTTC. It yields the protein CASSPGQGGSYEQYF.